This T cell receptor (beta chain) was sequenced during a study of T cells in localized non-small cell lung cancer. On this clone: The antigen is undetermined.

Sequencing used immunoSEQ multiplex PCR; TCRdb keeps in-frame clones, though not all of them. The sample holds almost 35,000 clones, 93% seen once. This CDR3 has 14 residues. Germline V gene data show CDR1 as MDHEN and CDR2 as SYDVKM. V shed 6 bases and J 2 bases; nucleotides not matched to a gene: 6. Notes on the study in general: Heterogeneity stays possible, as sequencing covered only one tumor region. Adjacent lung exhibited a median of 57 among the 100 most abundant tumor clones.

This TCR was sampled from a female donor of 60 years or more with stage I lung adenocarcinoma. The sample in question was peripheral blood, obtained before any cancer treatment. The chain carries TRBV28 and TRBJ1-2; 7 positions match TRBD1. CDR3 coding DNA: TGTGCCAGCAGCTCGCCGGGACAGAACTATGGCTACACCTTC. It encodes CASSSPGQNYGYTF.